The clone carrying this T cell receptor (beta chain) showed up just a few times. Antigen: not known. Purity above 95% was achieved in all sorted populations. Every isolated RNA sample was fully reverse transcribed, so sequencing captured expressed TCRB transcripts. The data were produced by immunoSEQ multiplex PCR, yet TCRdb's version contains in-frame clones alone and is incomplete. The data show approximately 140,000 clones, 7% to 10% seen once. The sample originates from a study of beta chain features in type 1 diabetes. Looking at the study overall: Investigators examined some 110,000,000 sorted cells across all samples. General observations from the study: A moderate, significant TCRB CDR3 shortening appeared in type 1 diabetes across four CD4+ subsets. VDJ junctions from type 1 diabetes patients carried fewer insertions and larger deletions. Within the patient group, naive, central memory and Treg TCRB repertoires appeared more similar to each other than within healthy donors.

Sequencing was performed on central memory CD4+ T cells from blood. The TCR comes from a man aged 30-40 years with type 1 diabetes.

The CDR3 reads CATSIGGPEGSPLHF. CDR3 coding DNA: TGTGCCACCAGCATCGGGGGGCCGGAAGGTTCACCCCTCCACTTT. The chain uses TRBV15 and TRBJ1-6, with a tentative D call TRBD1 (6 bases). V dropped 4 bases and J dropped 9 bases, with 16 bases sitting between them. The germline V gene encodes CDR1 LNHNV and CDR2 YYDKDF (reference sequence). This CDR3 is 15 amino acids long. The full variable domain, with the rest looked up from reference TRBV15 and TRBJ1-6, is DAMVIQNPRYQVTQFGKPVTLSCSQTLNHNVMYWYQQKSSQAPKLLFHYYDKDFNNEADTPDNFQSRRPNTSFCFLDIRSPGLGDTAMYLCATSIGGPEGSPLHFGNGTRLTVT.